These 13 T cell receptor beta chains were all obtained from the same sample, sequenced in a study of blood T cells in healthy people across ages. For the second PCR, which ran for about 6 to 11 cycles, a sample-barcoded 5' primer and a J-beta primer mix were used. TCRdb analysed the 5' RACE reads with MiXCR anew, one entry per CDR3 protein. The sample yields hundreds of thousands of distinct CDR3 sequences, less than 35% seen once. Sequenced input: blood. The receptors shown here come from a woman aged 80 or over in good health.

With regard to this clonotype: Given a much more abundant clone one base away, this may be a read error. This chain connects TRBV6-5 to TRBJ1-2; weak D call: TRBD1 (5 bases). This CDR3 region has 14 residues. V lost 6 bases to trimming and J lost 8 bases, with 19 bases between them. CDR1 MNHEY and CDR2 SVGAGI come from the germline V gene. The CDR3 spells CASRRTSGRRGYTF. The DNA of the CDR3 is TGTGCCAGCAGGAGAACGTCAGGGCGACGAGGCTACACCTTC.

This clonotype was found many times. The chain recombines TRBV2 with TRBJ2-7, with D perhaps being TRBD1 or TRBD2 (5 bases each). CDR1 and CDR2 from the germline V gene are SNHLY and FYNNEI. The CDR3 totals 14 residues. Trimming took off 2 bases at V and 0 bases at J, with 8 bases between the two ends. The CDR3 nucleotides read TGTGCCAGCAGTGAATGGGGGAGCTCCTACGAGCAGTACTTC. Its translation is CASSEWGSSYEQYF.

This clonotype was observed a few times. The V call is TRBV6-2 or TRBV6-3, the J call TRBJ2-4; 8 positions match TRBD1. The CDR3 totals 13 residues. V gave up 6 bases and J gave up 6 bases; unmatched junction bases: 4. Germline CDR1 and CDR2: MNHEY and SVGEGT. The CDR3 nucleotides are TGTGCCAGCAGGAGACAGGGGAGAAACATTCAGTACTTC. Encoded protein: CASRRQGRNIQYF.

This clonotype has more than one count but fewer than ten. The chain recombines TRBV10-3 with TRBJ2-7; D ambiguous. The CDR3 loop spans 13 amino acids. Per germline, CDR1 ENHRY and CDR2 SYGVKD. Trimming cost V 6 bases and J 6 bases, with 15 bases left between them. CDR3 nucleotide sequence: TGTGCCATCAGGAACACCTCGTTGGGCGAGCAGTACTTC. It codes for CAIRNTSLGEQYF.

This clonotype appeared once. Here the CDR3 DNA reads TGTGCCAGCAGCACACCCCTGGGGCCCCAGGACTCCCCTGAAGCTTTCTTT. Its protein is CASSTPLGPQDSPEAFF. The V and J genes are TRBV7-2 and TRBJ1-1, with D perhaps matching TRBD1 (5 bases). With 5 bases removed from V and 6 bases from J, the gap between germline ends came to 25 bases. Germline V gene sequence: CDR1 SGHTA, CDR2 FQGNSA. The CDR3 is 17 amino acids.

This chain joins TRBV9 and TRBJ2-2; no clear D gene. The CDR3 is 13 residues long. Looked up from germline, CDR1 is SGDLS and CDR2 is YYNGEE. Trimming shortened V by 4 bases and J by 5 bases, and 9 bases separated the two germline ends. The CDR3 protein is CASSPMTTGELFF. CDR3 nucleotides: TGTGCCAGCAGCCCCATGACAACCGGGGAGCTGTTTTTT.

This clonotype was found many times. CDR3 amino acids: CASTILAKLGWQETQYF. CDR3 sequence (DNA): TGTGCCAGCACCATACTAGCTAAATTAGGTTGGCAAGAGACCCAGTACTTC. This chain uses TRBV12-3 or TRBV12-4 with TRBJ2-5; TRBD2 might be the D (6 bases). Trimming shortened V by 7 bases and J by 2 bases, and 23 bases separated the two germline ends. The CDR3 runs to 17 residues.

There are a few counts of this clonotype. V is TRBV3-1 and J is TRBJ2-3; possible D gene TRBD2, 6 bases. The CDR3 length is 14 residues. V was clipped by 4 bases and J by 2 bases, with 10 bases between them. Germline CDR1 and CDR2: LGHDT and YNNKEL (reference sequence). The CDR3 coding sequence is TGTGCCAGCAGCCGCGGGGCACCCACAGATACGCAGTATTTT. Protein sequence: CASSRGAPTDTQYF.

The chain combines TRBV18 with TRBJ1-1; D is undetermined. CDR1 and CDR2 (germline): KGHSH, LQKENI. With 4 bases removed from V and 6 bases from J, the gap between germline ends came to 9 bases. The CDR3 is made up of 12 amino acids. The CDR3 DNA sequence: TGTGCCAGCTCACGGGATTACGCTGAAGCTTTCTTT. Its protein is CASSRDYAEAFF.

Notes on this clonotype: A much more abundant neighbour one base away suggests this may be a read error. This sequence joins TRBV12-3 or TRBV12-4 and TRBJ2-3; 11 bases agree with TRBD1. The trim removed 8 bases at V and 4 bases at J, leaving 5 bases unmatched. The CDR3 extends over 14 amino acids. The CDR3 loop reads CASGDRGIADTQYF. CDR3 sequence (DNA): TGTGCCAGCGGGGACAGGGGGATTGCAGATACGCAGTATTTT.

This clonotype was counted ten times or more. The gene calls are TRBV7-2 and TRBJ1-2, with a tentative D call TRBD1 (5 bases). V dropped 7 bases and J dropped 5 bases, with 14 bases sitting between them. Germline CDR1 SGHTA, CDR2 FQGNSA. The CDR3 is 13 residues long. The CDR3 DNA reads as TGTGCCAGCATAAAGGGGCTTGGGTATGGCTACACCTTC. Protein sequence: CASIKGLGYGYTF.

This clonotype was observed many times. The chain combines TRBV25-1 with TRBJ2-4, with D unclear. Germline lookup yields CDR1 MGHDK and CDR2 SYGVNS. The CDR3 contains 11 residues. V was cut by 4 bases and J by 7 bases, with 5 bases left in between. CDR3 nucleotides: TGTGCCAGCAGTGTGGAGAACATTCAGTACTTC. This encodes CASSVENIQYF.

The chain couples TRBV7-6 to TRBJ1-3, with D possibly matching TRBD1 (5 bases). From germline, CDR1 is SGHVS and CDR2 FNYEAQ. This CDR3 spans 17 amino acids. With 0 bases removed from V and 4 bases from J, the gap between germline ends came to 16 bases. CDR3 region: CASSLAPRGRSGNTIYF. CDR3 nucleotide sequence: TGTGCCAGCAGCTTAGCCCCCCGGGGCCGATCGGGAAACACCATATATTTT.